The clone carrying this TCR beta chain turned up a few times. Other DNA sequences from this sample encode an identical CDR3 as well. After removal of 6 bases from V and 4 bases from J, the junction contained 4 bases not matched to a gene. CDR3 length equals 14 residues. Germline-derived CDR1 and CDR2 are ENHRY and SYGVKD. CD4+ cells underwent separation, giving CD45RA+ naive and CD45RA-negative memory subsets. This sample was taken from a study of shared clonotypes between healthy human individuals. Clones were sequenced by immunoSEQ multiplex PCR, and TCRdb holds only the in-frame ones, with some missing. The sample yields about 2.5 million clones, just under 95% seen once.

The chain employs TRBV10-3 and TRBJ1-5, with 9 nucleotides matching TRBD1. Sequenced input: naive CD4+ T cells from PBMCs. Documented subset: CD45RA+ positively selected. The sequence was collected from a man between 18 and 35 years old in good health. Some clones in this sample may be carry-over from other donors' samples. The CDR3 protein is CAISPGTGNQPQHF. In DNA form, the CDR3 reads TGTGCCATCAGCCCCGGGACAGGGAATCAGCCCCAGCATTTT.